The 12 T cell receptor beta chains presented below share a single source sample, sequenced in a study of vaccination effects on CD4 cells after COVID-19. The antigens for these receptors are not known. Antigen-specific CD4+ T cells were first expanded with viral peptide pools by the ViraFEST assay and only then sequenced. With nine to eleven days of culture completed, CD4+ T cells were isolated. Vaccine administered to participants consisted of two doses of either BNT162b2 or mRNA-1273. The data were produced by immunoSEQ multiplex PCR, yet TCRdb's version contains in-frame clones alone and is incomplete. The table records 60,000 to 85,000 clones, 74% of them present only once. The sample here was CD4+ T cells from PBMCs cultured with HCoV-229E spike peptides, taken after COVID-19 vaccination. The receptor source for this set is a human donor who received a COVID-19 vaccine.

This chain uses TRBV25-1 with TRBJ2-5; D possibly corresponds to TRBD1 (5 bases). From germline, CDR1 is MGHDK and CDR2 SYGVNS. V was trimmed by 2 bases and J by 3 bases, leaving 10 bases between them. This CDR3 has 14 residues. This CDR3 is CASSETQGEETQYF. In nucleotides, the CDR3 is TGTGCCAGCAGTGAAACTCAGGGCGAAGAGACCCAGTACTTC.

The chain uses TRBV3-1 (or the pseudogene TRBV3-2) and TRBJ1-1, with a possible D match to TRBD1 (6 bases). CDR1 LGHDT and CDR2 YNNKEL come from the germline V gene (reference sequence). The CDR3 covers 13 residues. Trimming removed 3 bases at V and 5 bases at J, with 10 bases between. This CDR3 is CASSHGQLTEAFF. The CDR3 region has the DNA TGTGCCAGCAGCCACGGACAGTTGACTGAAGCTTTCTTT.

This chain links TRBV7-3 with TRBJ1-1, with a weak D call TRBD1 (5 bases). This CDR3 region has 14 residues. Germline values: CDR1 SGHTA, CDR2 FQGTGA. Trimming cost V 5 bases and J 4 bases, with 14 bases left between them. This CDR3 reads CASSRGGPSTEAFF. The CDR3 DNA reads TGTGCCAGCAGCAGGGGTGGTCCGAGCACTGAAGCTTTCTTT. Full variable domain (rest looked up from reference TRBV7-3 and TRBJ1-1): GAGVSQTPSNKVTEKGKYVELRCDPISGHTALYWYRQSLGQGPEFLIYFQGTGAADDSGLPNDRFFAVRPEGSVSTLKIQRTERGDSAVYLCASSRGGPSTEAFFGQGTRLTVV.

This clone has a single count. The gene calls are TRBV6-6 and TRBJ1-3; TRBD1 agrees at 7 bases. Germline CDR1 is MNHNY and CDR2 is SVGAGI (reference sequence). This CDR3 comprises 17 residues. The junction had 10 bases not matched to a gene; V was cut back by 5 bases and J by 0 bases. CDR3 sequence: CASSPRQGTTSGNTIYF. The CDR3 nucleotides are TGTGCCAGCAGTCCCAGACAGGGCACTACCTCTGGAAACACCATATATTTT.

V and J are TRBV5-1 and TRBJ2-3; D is perhaps TRBD2 (6 bases). The germline gives CDR1 SGHRS, CDR2 YFSETQ. The CDR3 totals 14 residues. The ends were cut back, 3 bases at V and 0 bases at J, with 8 bases in the middle. The CDR3 bases are TGCGCCAGCAGCTGGACTACTAGCACAGATACGCAGTATTTT. Protein product: CASSWTTSTDTQYF. The complete variable domain, with remaining parts taken from reference TRBV5-1 and TRBJ2-3, reads KAGVTQTPRYLIKTRGQQVTLSCSPISGHRSVSWYQQTPGQGLQFLFEYFSETQRNKGNFPGRFSGRQFSNSRSEMNVSTLELGDSALYLCASSWTTSTDTQYFGPGTRLTVL.

V usage is TRBV2 and J usage is TRBJ1-1, with a tentative D call TRBD1 (6 bases). The CDR3 is made up of 15 amino acids. Trimming stripped 1 base from V and 6 bases from J, with 15 bases between. Looked up from germline, CDR1 is SNHLY and CDR2 is FYNNEI. This chain's CDR3 is CASSEGGGRRAEAFF. DNA of the CDR3: TGTGCCAGCAGTGAAGGAGGGGGGCGGCGGGCTGAAGCTTTCTTT.

This sequence joins TRBV30 and TRBJ2-2, with D perhaps being TRBD1 or TRBD2 (5 bases each). The CDR3 contains 14 residues. V gave up 0 bases and J gave up 2 bases, with 7 bases separating them. From germline, CDR1 is GTSNPN and CDR2 SVGIG (reference sequence). The CDR3 DNA reads TGTGCCTGGAGTGTGGGACCTAACACCGGGGAGCTGTTTTTT. Its translation: CAWSVGPNTGELFF.

The V gene is TRBV6-4, the J gene TRBJ1-3, with a weak D call TRBD1 (6 bases). Germline CDR1 MRHNA, CDR2 SNTAGT. V shed 7 bases and J shed 0 bases, with 19 bases lying between them. The CDR3 totals 17 residues. CDR3 region: CASTRTLTGSSGNTIYF. The CDR3 DNA sequence: TGTGCCAGCACCAGAACCCTTACAGGGAGCTCTGGAAACACCATATATTTT.

This chain uses TRBV2 with TRBJ2-5; D not certain. V was pared by 4 bases and J by 2 bases, with 8 bases between. The CDR3 totals 13 residues. Per germline, CDR1 SNHLY and CDR2 FYNNEI. The CDR3 spells CASSANRQETQYF. The DNA for the CDR3 is TGTGCCAGCAGTGCAAACAGACAAGAGACCCAGTACTTC. The entire variable domain, with the rest obtained from reference TRBV2 and TRBJ2-5, is as follows: EPEVTQTPSHQVTQMGQEVILRCVPISNHLYFYWYRQILGQKVEFLVSFYNNEISEKSEIFDDQFSVERPDGSNFTLKIRSTKLEDSAMYFCASSANRQETQYFGPGTRLLVL.

This chain connects TRBV2 to TRBJ2-2; no clear D gene. The germline V and J ends were trimmed by 4 bases and 8 bases, with 5 bases remaining between them. Germline V gene lookup returns CDR1 SNHLY and CDR2 FYNNEI. This CDR3 comprises 11 residues. CDR3 in DNA: TGTGCCAGCAGTGTTTTAGGGGAGCTGTTTTTT. Translated: CASSVLGELFF. Full variable domain (remainder filled in from reference TRBV2 and TRBJ2-2): EPEVTQTPSHQVTQMGQEVILRCVPISNHLYFYWYRQILGQKVEFLVSFYNNEISEKSEIFDDQFSVERPDGSNFTLKIRSTKLEDSAMYFCASSVLGELFFGEGSRLTVL.

This clone is a singleton in its sample. The rearrangement uses TRBV5-8 and TRBJ2-7, with 9 bases matching TRBD1. The CDR3 runs to 13 residues. Germline V CDR1 and CDR2: SGHTS, YDEGEE. J lost 5 bases, V lost 4 bases, and 4 bases had no gene match. CDR3 bases: TGTGCCAGCAGCAGGGACAGGGACCACGAGCAGTACGTC. Translating it yields CASSRDRDHEQYV.

The chain employs TRBV3-1 (or the pseudogene TRBV3-2) and TRBJ1-2; no clear D. The V and J ends lost 1 base and 7 bases respectively, with 13 bases between them. Germline CDR1 and CDR2: LGHDT and YNNKEL (reference sequence). This CDR3 spans 14 amino acids. The CDR3 coding sequence is TGTGCCAGCAGCCAAGCGGGAGGGAGAGGTGGCTACACCTTC. It specifies CASSQAGGRGGYTF.